This section outlines one T cell receptor beta chain sequence together with its context. Its matching antigen is unknown. The data are from a study of cytomegalovirus exposure and HLA in healthy donors. Across the whole study: Early release data held 85 million or so unique TCRs from HLA-typed donors.

Primers included in the PCR were 60 Vbeta and 13 Jbeta primers. The protocol was immunoSEQ multiplex PCR, while the TCRdb copy is restricted to in-frame clones and leaves out a portion. The repertoire has about 150,000 clones, roughly 77% of them found once; the top ten carry roughly 3.8%. Study-wide results and limits: Further analysis, carried out later, found HLA-associated TCR beta chains more clonally expanded than equally common other chains. As a later analysis showed, a missense DCLRE1C variant was linked to trimming of TCR beta V- and J-genes. Among TCR beta chains, those listed as cytomegalovirus-associated numbered about 160.

The clonotype comes from a male donor in good health and CMV-seronegative. The sample taken for sequencing was PBMCs.

In DNA form, the CDR3 reads TGTGCCAGCAGCCCCATGCTGCTAGCGGGGGGCATCACAGATACGCAGTATTTT. Translated: CASSPMLLAGGITDTQYF. The gene calls are TRBV7-3 and TRBJ2-3; 11 bases align to TRBD2. V lost 5 bases, J lost 2 bases, and 12 bases stayed unmatched. Per germline, CDR1 SGHTA and CDR2 FQGTGA. The CDR3 length is 18 residues.